This T cell receptor beta chain came from a study of blood T cells in healthy people across ages (dated by TCRdb to 2013 to 2016). Regarding the research as a whole: In model experiments, roughly one uniquely barcoded TCR beta cDNA molecule per two T cells was captured by template switching. To track age-related changes in TCR beta repertoire diversity, the study relied on deep sequencing normalized with unique cDNA molecular identifiers. Donors were grouped into four age groups: young (average approximately 16 years), middle-aged (approximately 41), aged (roughly 62) and long-lived (about 82). To avoid experimental bias, donors of different ages were spread randomly across the sequencing lanes. The study analyzed two additional independent replicas of 1 million unique cDNA reads from the same blood draw for two donors, one aged 18 to 29 and one aged 80 or older. The paper as a whole reports these results and caveats: Conclusive comparison of naive and antigen-experienced compartments was prevented by the profiling of bulk unsorted PBMCs. The long-lived group showed more naive CD4+ T cells, fewer expanded clones and increased TCR diversity than the aged group, suggesting age selection. Estimates of total diversity based on one million sequenced T cells were considered lower bounds and underestimates. The CMV infection status of donors was not known, potentially confounding age-related changes in expanded clonotypes. There was a strong correlation between observed TCR beta diversity and the percentage of naive T cells measured by flow cytometry. As age increased, observed TCR beta diversity per million T cells dropped in a roughly linear way, and a significant reduction was already evident by age about 36.

The donors were 40 or so Caucasian individuals from Russia, aged roughly 6 to 100 years, who were systemically healthy. Each donor gave ten milliliters of peripheral blood, collected into EDTA-treated Vacutainer tubes. Ficoll-Paque density-gradient centrifugation was used to isolate PBMCs, with at least 6.5 million per sample. Total RNA, at least 5 micrograms per sample, was extracted from PBMCs with Trizol reagent. For every donor, an aliquot of PBMCs went through flow cytometry to measure the percentages of naive CD45RAhigh/CD27high T cells. The CDR3 starts with the cysteine, ends with the phenylalanine, and has 18 residues. Of all the DNA, just the CDR3 is kept, 54 bases in frame from base 1. The germline V gene encodes CDR1 SEHNR and CDR2 FQNEAQ (reference sequence). Comment on this clonotype: Its antigen specificity is not known. Relative to the germline gene, one junction end is altered; a read error may explain this.

Library method: 5' RACE. TCRdb shows the sequencer as Illumina HiSeq 2500. The second PCR ran for roughly 7 to 12 cycles and used a J-beta primer mix along with a sample-barcoded 5' primer. A unique molecular identifier was introduced onto each TCR beta cDNA molecule by a template-switch 5' adaptor carrying 12 random nucleotides. At least 2.5 million CDR3-containing paired-end reads were obtained from each sample. First-strand cDNA synthesis was performed from all RNA using the Mint cDNA synthesis kit, with priming by a TRBC-specific oligonucleotide. All cDNA was treated with uracil-DNA glycosylase and then went through a first 18-cycle PCR with the universal primers M1SS and BC2_uni_R. In the source study's methods: Each sample was normalized by randomly selecting 1 million high-quality reads, each carrying a distinct molecular identifier. Reads sharing molecular identifiers were discarded rather than binned into consensus sequences. MiTCR, set to a Q25 quality threshold and the strictest error-elimination algorithm, was used for CDR3 identification, clonotype clustering and error correction. Lower-bound total TCR beta diversity was estimated with a nonparametric unseen species model using Euler transformation. TCRdb trimmed the raw reads at Q25, called clones with MiXCR and kept productive beta chains. Entries are consolidated by CDR3 protein sequence, retaining the most common genes and DNA. The V and J calls, along with clone size, are taken from TCRdb and not from the paper's own processing. This sample has 1,500,000 or so distinct CDR3 sequences in its table, and approximately 43% of those were observed once. The top ten constitute about 4% of the sample.

The chain employs TRBV7-9 and TRBJ2-7, with 9 bases aligning to TRBD1. This sequence was found in a woman aged 18-29 years in good health. The specimen was blood. The CDR3 protein: CAISPRMGIGTGTYEQYF. The DNA sequence follows: TGTGCCATCAGCCCCAGAATGGGGATCGGGACAGGGACCTACGAGCAGTACTTC. With all but the CDR3 taken from the reference TRBV7-9 and TRBJ2-7 genes, the full variable domain is: DTGVSQNPRHKITKRGQNVTFRCDPISEHNRLYWYRQTLGQGPEFLTYFQNEAQLEKSRLLSDRFSAERPKGSFSTLEIQRTEQGDSAMYLCAISPRMGIGTGTYEQYFGPGTRLTVT.